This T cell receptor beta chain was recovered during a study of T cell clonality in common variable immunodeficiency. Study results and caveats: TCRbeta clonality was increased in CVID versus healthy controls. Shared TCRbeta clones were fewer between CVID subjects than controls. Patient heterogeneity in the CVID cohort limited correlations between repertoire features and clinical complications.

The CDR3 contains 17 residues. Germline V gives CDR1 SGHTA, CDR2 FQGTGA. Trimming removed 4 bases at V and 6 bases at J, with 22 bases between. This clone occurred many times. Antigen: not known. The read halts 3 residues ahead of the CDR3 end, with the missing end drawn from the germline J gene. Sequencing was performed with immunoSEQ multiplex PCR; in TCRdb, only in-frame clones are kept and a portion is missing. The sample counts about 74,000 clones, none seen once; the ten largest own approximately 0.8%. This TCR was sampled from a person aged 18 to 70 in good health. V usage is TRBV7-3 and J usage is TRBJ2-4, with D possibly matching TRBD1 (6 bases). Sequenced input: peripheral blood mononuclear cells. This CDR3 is CASSSRGTGHDGNIQYF. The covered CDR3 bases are TGTGCCAGCAGCTCCCGGGGTACAGGGCACGACGGAAACATT.